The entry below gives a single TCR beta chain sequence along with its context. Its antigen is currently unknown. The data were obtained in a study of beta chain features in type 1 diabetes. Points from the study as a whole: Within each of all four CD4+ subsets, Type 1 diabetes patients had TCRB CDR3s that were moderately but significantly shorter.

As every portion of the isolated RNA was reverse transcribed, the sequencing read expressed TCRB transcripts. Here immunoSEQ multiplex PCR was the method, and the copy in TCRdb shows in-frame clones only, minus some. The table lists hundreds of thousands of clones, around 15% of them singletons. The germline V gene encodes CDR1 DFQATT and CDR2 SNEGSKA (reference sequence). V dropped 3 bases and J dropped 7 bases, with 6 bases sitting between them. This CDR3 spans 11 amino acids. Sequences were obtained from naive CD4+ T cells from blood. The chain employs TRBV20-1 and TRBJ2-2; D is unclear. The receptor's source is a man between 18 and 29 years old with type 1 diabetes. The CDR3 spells CSARGYGELFF. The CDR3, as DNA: TGCAGTGCTAGGGGGTACGGGGAGCTGTTTTTT.